These T cell receptor beta chains were read from a single sample in a study of T cell repertoires in cytomegalovirus infection. TCRdb passed the reads through MiXCR, listing each CDR3 protein once. The table includes roughly 230,000 distinct CDR3 sequences, approximately 15% detected once. The specimen sequenced was CD8+ T cells from PBMCs. Receptors originate from a human donor in good health (CMV status not recorded). Some clones in this sample may be carry-over from other donors' samples. CDR3s include the opening cysteine and the closing phenylalanine or tryptophan. The D gene is left open where the match is weak. Clone size is given for some rows only: seen once, a few or many times, or a class if the clone is expanded.

TGTGCCAGCAGCTTGGCAGCCAGGACCTACGAGCAGTACTTC	CASSLAARTYEQYF	TRBJ2-7	TRBV5-6	few	.
TGTGCTAGCAGTGATGCTGGACAGGGCCTGAACACTGAAGCTTTCTTT	CASSDAGQGLNTEAFF	TRBJ1-1	TRBV2	.	TRBD1
TGTGCCAGCAGTAGGACAGGGGGCTATGGCTACACCTTC	CASSRTGGYGYTF	TRBJ1-2	TRBV6-5	many	TRBD1
TGCGCCAGCAGCCCTCCTACCCACACCGGGGAGCTGTTTTTT	CASSPPTHTGELFF	TRBJ2-2	TRBV4-3	few	.
TGTGCCAGCAGGCCCCTAGCGGGGGGGCACTATGAGCAGTTCTTC	CASRPLAGGHYEQFF	TRBJ2-1	TRBV6-5	many	TRBD2
TGTGCCAGCAGTTACTTGGGGATAGACACTGAAGCTTTCTTT	CASSYLGIDTEAFF	TRBJ1-1	TRBV6-2/TRBV6-3	.	.
TGTGCCAGCAGCACGCCGGGGTCACAGTACTTC	CASSTPGSQYF	TRBJ2-5	TRBV7-6	many	.
TGCGCCAGCAGCTCACCTAGCGGGGGACTATACAATGAGCAGTTCTTC	CASSSPSGGLYNEQFF	TRBJ2-1	TRBV4-1	.	TRBD2
TGTGCCAGCACCCAGGTCGGCAGGGAGGGTTATGGCTACACCTTC	CASTQVGREGYGYTF	TRBJ1-2	TRBV2	few	.
TGCAGTGCTACTTCAGCGGACAGATCCTACTACGAGCAGTACTTC	CSATSADRSYYEQYF	TRBJ2-7	TRBV20-1	.	.
TGTGCCAGCAGCAGGCCCTCTCGAGGCGGGGAGCTGTTTTTT	CASSRPSRGGELFF	TRBJ2-2	TRBV7-8	many	.
TGCAGCGTTGATCTTCATAACAGGGTGGGAGAGACCCAGTACTTC	CSVDLHNRVGETQYF	TRBJ2-5	TRBV29-1	few	.
TGTGCCAGCAGTGACCCCGGGATCTCCTACGAGCAGTACTTC	CASSDPGISYEQYF	TRBJ2-7	TRBV6-6	few	.
TGTGCCAGCAGTTTTATCTCGGACTATAGCAATCAGCCCCAGCATTTT	CASSFISDYSNQPQHF	TRBJ1-5	TRBV28	.	.